This T cell receptor (beta chain) was recorded in a study of blood T cells in healthy people across ages. Study context: There was about one barcoded beta molecule captured by template switching per two T cells. General study results and limits: Diversity figures derived from one million T cells were judged to underestimate the true value.

A second PCR, run for about 6 to 11 cycles, used a sample-barcoded 5' primer plus a J-beta primer mix. Each of the cDNA molecules was tagged by a template-switch adaptor with 12 random nucleotides. A single record per CDR3 protein comes from TCRdb applying MiXCR to the 5' RACE reads. Among 700,000 to 950,000 distinct CDR3 sequences listed, roughly two fifths were seen once. As for this clonotype: Its specificity is not known.

This CDR3 comprises 13 residues. The V gene lost 4 bases and the J gene lost 5 bases, with 12 bases spanning the gap. CDR1 SGHTS and CDR2 YDEGEE come from the germline V gene. The V and J genes are TRBV5-8 and TRBJ2-5; no clear D. The sequence derives from a woman aged 60-70 years in good health. The sequenced material came from blood. CDR3 sequence (DNA): TGTGCCAGCAGCGTTCGGGCCGGGGAGACCCAGTACTTC. Translating it yields CASSVRAGETQYF.